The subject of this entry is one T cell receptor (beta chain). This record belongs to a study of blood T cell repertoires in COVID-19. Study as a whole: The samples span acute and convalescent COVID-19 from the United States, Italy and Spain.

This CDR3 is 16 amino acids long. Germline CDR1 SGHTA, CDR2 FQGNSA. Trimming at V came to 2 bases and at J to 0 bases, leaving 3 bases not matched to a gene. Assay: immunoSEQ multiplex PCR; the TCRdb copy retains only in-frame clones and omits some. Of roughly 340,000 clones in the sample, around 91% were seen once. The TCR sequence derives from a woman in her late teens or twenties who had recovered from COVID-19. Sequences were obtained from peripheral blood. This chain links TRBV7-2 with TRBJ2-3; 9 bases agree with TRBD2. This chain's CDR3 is CASSLLAGSSTDTQYF. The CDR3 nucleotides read TGTGCCAGCAGCTTACTAGCGGGGTCTAGCACAGATACGCAGTATTTT.